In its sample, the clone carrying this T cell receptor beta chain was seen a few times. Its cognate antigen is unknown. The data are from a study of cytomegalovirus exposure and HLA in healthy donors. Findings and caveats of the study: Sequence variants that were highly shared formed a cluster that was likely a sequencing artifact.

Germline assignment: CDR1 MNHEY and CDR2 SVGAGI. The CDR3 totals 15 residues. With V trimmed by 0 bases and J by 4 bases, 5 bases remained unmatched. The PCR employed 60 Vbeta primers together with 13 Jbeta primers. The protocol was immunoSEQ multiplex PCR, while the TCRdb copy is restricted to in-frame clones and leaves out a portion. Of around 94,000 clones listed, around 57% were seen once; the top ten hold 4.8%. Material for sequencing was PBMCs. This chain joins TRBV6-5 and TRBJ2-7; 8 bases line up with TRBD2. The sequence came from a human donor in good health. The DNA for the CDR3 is TGTGCCAGCAGTTACTCATTGACTAGCGAGTACGAGCAGTACTTC. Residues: CASSYSLTSEYEQYF.